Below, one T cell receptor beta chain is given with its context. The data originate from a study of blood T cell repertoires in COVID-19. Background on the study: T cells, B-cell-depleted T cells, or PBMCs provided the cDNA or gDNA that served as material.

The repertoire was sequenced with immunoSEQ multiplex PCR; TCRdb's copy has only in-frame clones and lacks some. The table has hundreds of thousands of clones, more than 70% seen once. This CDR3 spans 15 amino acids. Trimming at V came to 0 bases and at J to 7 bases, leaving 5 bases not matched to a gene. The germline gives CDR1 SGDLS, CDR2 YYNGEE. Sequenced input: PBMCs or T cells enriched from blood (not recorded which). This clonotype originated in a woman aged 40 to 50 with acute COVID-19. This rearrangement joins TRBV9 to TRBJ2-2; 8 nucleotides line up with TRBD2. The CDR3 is CASSVGAGVVGELFF. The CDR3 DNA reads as TGTGCCAGCAGCGTAGGAGCGGGAGTAGTCGGGGAGCTGTTTTTT.